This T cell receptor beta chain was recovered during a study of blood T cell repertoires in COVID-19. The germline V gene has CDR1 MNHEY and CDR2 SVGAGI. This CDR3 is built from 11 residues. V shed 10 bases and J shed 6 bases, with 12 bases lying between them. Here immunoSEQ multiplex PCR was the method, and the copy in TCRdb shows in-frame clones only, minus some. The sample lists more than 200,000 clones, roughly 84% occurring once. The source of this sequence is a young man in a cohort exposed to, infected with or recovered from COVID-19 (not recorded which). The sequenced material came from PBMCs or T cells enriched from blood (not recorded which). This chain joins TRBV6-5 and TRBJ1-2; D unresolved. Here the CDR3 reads CAILGRDGYTF. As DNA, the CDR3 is TGTGCCATCCTCGGGCGGGATGGCTACACCTTC.